The 28 T cell receptor beta chains below were found in one sample sequenced in a study of T cell responses to AZD1222 COVID-19 vaccine. TCRdb keeps only in-frame clones here, not all; method: immunoSEQ multiplex PCR. The sample shows about 150,000 clones, around 88% of them seen only once. The sample in question was peripheral blood, obtained on day 0 of MenACWY control vaccination. The source of these receptors is an adult in good health.

CDR3 protein: CASSEDLNTEAFF. CDR3 coding DNA: TGTGCCAGCAGTGAGGACCTGAACACTGAAGCTTTCTTT. This chain joins TRBV6-1 and TRBJ1-1, with D hard to call. Germline-derived CDR1 and CDR2 are MNHNS and SASEGT. The length of the CDR3 is 13 residues. The germline V and J ends were trimmed by 3 bases and 0 bases, with 5 bases remaining between them.

V gene TRBV3-1 (or the pseudogene TRBV3-2) combines with J gene TRBJ1-2; tentative D call: TRBD1 (5 bases). Between the trimmed V and J ends, which lost 3 bases and 4 bases, there was a span of 15 bases. CDR3 size: 15 residues. Germline values: CDR1 LGHDT, CDR2 YNNKEL (reference sequence). The CDR3 region has the DNA TGTGCCAGCAGCCAGGAGGGGCTAGTCATCTATGGCTACACCTTC. It translates to CASSQEGLVIYGYTF.

The chain has TRBV21-1 and TRBJ1-2. TRBV21-1 is a pseudogene. The CDR3 is 13 amino acids. This chain's CDR3 is CASSKGRGYGYTF. In DNA form, the CDR3 reads TGTGCCAGCAGCAAAGGTCGGGGCTATGGCTACACCTTC.

The chain employs TRBV3-1 (or the pseudogene TRBV3-2) and TRBJ1-4; the D is unclear. This CDR3 contains 12 residues. Trimming cost V 3 bases and J 4 bases, with 3 bases left between them. Germline CDR1 LGHDT, CDR2 YNNKEL (reference sequence). The DNA for the CDR3 is TGTGCCAGCAGCCACCTTAATGAAAAACTGTTTTTT. Translating gives CASSHLNEKLFF.

In this sample, this clone turned up a few times. The genes are TRBV5-1 and TRBJ2-5; 9 bases match TRBD1. V lost 0 bases, J lost 7 bases, and 10 bases stayed unmatched. The germline gives CDR1 SGHRS, CDR2 YFSETQ. CDR3 length: 16 amino acids. This chain's CDR3 is CASSLAPGQGVGTQYF. CDR3 nucleotides: TGCGCCAGCAGCTTGGCTCCGGGACAGGGAGTCGGGACCCAGTACTTC.

The chain combines TRBV12-3 or TRBV12-4 with TRBJ1-5, with TRBD1 identical over 8 bases. V was clipped by 8 bases and J by 7 bases; unmatched bases: 7. The CDR3 is 13 amino acids. The CDR3 DNA reads as TGTGCCAGCGGACAGGGAGCTTTCCAGCCCCAGCATTTT. This sequence encodes CASGQGAFQPQHF.

The chain carries TRBV2 and TRBJ1-1; a possible D gene is TRBD1 (5 bases). The length of the CDR3 is 12 residues. The V gene lost 3 bases and the J gene lost 6 bases, with 8 bases spanning the gap. From germline, CDR1 is SNHLY and CDR2 FYNNEI. The CDR3: CASSEQGPEAFF. The CDR3 DNA is TGTGCCAGCAGTGAGCAGGGTCCTGAAGCTTTCTTT.

The chain links TRBV7-9 to TRBJ2-5; 9 bases fit TRBD1. The CDR3 loop spans 18 amino acids. V lost 3 bases to trimming and J lost 3 bases; unmatched junction nucleotides: 14. Germline V gives CDR1 SEHNR, CDR2 FQNEAQ (reference sequence). DNA of the CDR3: TGTGCCAGCAGCTTCCTTTACCCGGGACAGGGATTGAAAGAGACCCAGTACTTC. This sequence encodes CASSFLYPGQGLKETQYF. Filled out from reference TRBV7-9 and TRBJ2-5, the complete variable domain reads DTGVSQNPRHKITKRGQNVTFRCDPISEHNRLYWYRQTLGQGPEFLTYFQNEAQLEKSRLLSDRFSAERPKGSFSTLEIQRTEQGDSAMYLCASSFLYPGQGLKETQYFGPGTRLLVL.

This clone was seen only a few times. The chain joins TRBV7-2 to TRBJ1-2; D might be TRBD1 (5 bases). V gave up 7 bases and J gave up 4 bases, with 16 bases separating them. The V gene's germline CDR1 is SGHTA and CDR2 FQGNSA. The CDR3 extends over 14 amino acids. The CDR3 DNA follows: TGTGCCAGCAAAAAGACAAGGGGCAGCTATGGCTACACCTTC. It translates to CASKKTRGSYGYTF.

This chain joins TRBV5-1 and TRBJ2-7, with D unresolved. The V gene lost 5 bases and the J gene lost 6 bases, with 18 bases spanning the gap. The CDR3 has 14 residues. CDR1 SGHRS and CDR2 YFSETQ come from the germline V gene. CDR3 amino acids: CASRLTATLSEQYF. CDR3 in DNA: TGCGCCAGCAGGCTTACCGCGACTCTTTCCGAGCAGTACTTC. Using reference TRBV5-1 and TRBJ2-7 for the parts outside the CDR3, the full variable domain is KAGVTQTPRYLIKTRGQQVTLSCSPISGHRSVSWYQQTPGQGLQFLFEYFSETQRNKGNFPGRFSGRQFSNSRSEMNVSTLELGDSALYLCASRLTATLSEQYFGPGTRLTVT.

V usage is TRBV11-2 and J usage is TRBJ2-3; D may match TRBD1 or TRBD2 (6 bases each). CDR3 length: 16 amino acids. Germline-derived CDR1 and CDR2 are SGHAT and FQNNGV. V was pared by 1 base and J by 4 bases, with 15 bases between. The CDR3 coding sequence is TGTGCCAGCAGCTTAGGACGGGGGCTCAGGGCAGATACGCAGTATTTT. The encoded protein is CASSLGRGLRADTQYF.

This chain links TRBV29-1 with TRBJ1-5; D not resolved. The CDR3 contains 13 residues. Trimming left V 5 bases short and J 0 bases short, with 8 bases between. Germline-derived CDR1 and CDR2 are SQVTM and ANQGSEA. The DNA for the CDR3 is TGCAGCGTTAGCAGGAATAGCAATCAGCCCCAGCATTTT. Residues: CSVSRNSNQPQHF.

The rearrangement uses TRBV30 and TRBJ1-3; the D is unclear. Trimming pared 4 bases from V and 0 bases from J, leaving 10 bases between. This CDR3 is 14 amino acids long. The germline CDR1 and CDR2 sequences are GTSNPN and SVGIG (reference sequence). The CDR3 region is CAWTIIDSGNTIYF. The CDR3 DNA reads TGTGCCTGGACTATTATAGACTCTGGAAACACCATATATTTT.

V is TRBV5-6 and J is TRBJ1-1, with a possible D match to TRBD1 (5 bases). Germline CDR1 and CDR2: SGHDT and YYEEEE. Trimming took off 1 base at V and 6 bases at J, with 7 bases between the two ends. This CDR3 is built from 12 residues. The DNA of the CDR3 is TGTGCCAGCAGCTTGCGGGGCCCTGAAGCTTTCTTT. Amino acid sequence: CASSLRGPEAFF.

This clone was detected only once. The chain recombines TRBV6-5 with TRBJ1-2; D remains unclear. The CDR3 covers 12 residues. Deletions cut 5 bases from V and 0 bases from J, with 4 bases between. CDR1 and CDR2 from the germline V gene are MNHEY and SVGAGI. The CDR3 region has the DNA TGTGCCAGCAGTAATGCTAACTATGGCTACACCTTC. Its protein product is CASSNANYGYTF.

V and J are TRBV5-1 and TRBJ1-2, with D maybe TRBD1 (5 bases). The germline gives CDR1 SGHRS, CDR2 YFSETQ. The V and J ends lost 5 bases and 5 bases respectively, with 22 bases between them. CDR3 length: 16 residues. CDR3 sequence: CASSNPLTVSLYGYTF. The CDR3 nucleotides read TGCGCCAGCAGTAATCCTTTGACAGTGTCTTTGTATGGCTACACCTTC.

The chain joins TRBV12-3 or TRBV12-4 to TRBJ2-1; no firm D call. The CDR3 length is 13 residues. Trimming stripped 5 bases from V and 3 bases from J, with 8 bases between. Here the CDR3 DNA reads TGTGCCAGCAGTCTATCGGACTACAATGAGCAGTTCTTC. Its translation is CASSLSDYNEQFF.

V gene TRBV6-5 combines with J gene TRBJ1-4; D is possibly TRBD1 (6 bases). V was clipped by 9 bases and J by 4 bases, with 12 bases between them. The CDR3 runs to 13 residues. CDR1 MNHEY and CDR2 SVGAGI come from the germline V gene. As DNA, the CDR3 is TGTGCCAGTCACAGGGCATATAATGAAAAACTGTTTTTT. Protein product: CASHRAYNEKLFF.

The genes are TRBV18 and TRBJ1-2, with 9 bases aligning to TRBD1. This CDR3 is 16 amino acids long. The germline CDR1 and CDR2 sequences are KGHSH and LQKENI. The V gene end was trimmed by 0 bases and the J gene end by 5 bases; junction bases not matched to a gene: 7. CDR3 DNA sequence: TGTGCCAGCTCACCACCGGAAACAGGGGGCCCGTATGGCTACACCTTC. Translation: CASSPPETGGPYGYTF. Full variable domain (remainder filled in from reference TRBV18 and TRBJ1-2): NAGVMQNPRHLVRRRGQEARLRCSPMKGHSHVYWYRQLPEEGLKFMVYLQKENIIDESGMPKERFSAEFPKEGPSILRIQQVVRGDSAAYFCASSPPETGGPYGYTFGSGTRLTVV.

The chain is built from TRBV11-3 and TRBJ1-2, with TRBD1 matching 11 bases. The CDR3 is 14 residues long. V was pared by 5 bases and J by 8 bases, with 7 bases of the junction left unmatched. Germline V gene sequence: CDR1 SGHNT, CDR2 YENEEA. The CDR3 bases are TGTGCCAGCAGCGCCGCTGGGACAGGGGGAGGCTACACCTTC. This codes for CASSAAGTGGGYTF. Full variable domain (outside the CDR3, taken from reference TRBV11-3 and TRBJ1-2): EAGVVQSPRYKIIEKKQPVAFWCNPISGHNTLYWYLQNLGQGPELLIRYENEEAVDDSQLPKDRFSAERLKGVDSTLKIQPAELGDSAVYLCASSAAGTGGGYTFGSGTRLTVV.

This sequence joins TRBV20-1 and TRBJ2-1, with a tentative D call TRBD2 (5 bases). CDR1 DFQATT and CDR2 SNEGSKA come from the germline V gene (reference sequence). The V gene lost 5 bases and the J gene lost 9 bases, with 11 bases spanning the gap. The CDR3 is 11 residues long. This CDR3 is CSAVLVSEQFF. The CDR3 DNA reads TGCAGTGCTGTACTAGTTTCTGAGCAGTTCTTC.

The DNA for the CDR3 is TGTGCCAGTCGGGCATCCTCGGGTTGGGAAAAACTGTTTTTT. Translated, it gives CASRASSGWEKLFF. The rearrangement joins TRBV19 to TRBJ1-4; no clear D. Trimming removed 8 bases at V and 8 bases at J, with 18 bases between. In germline, CDR1 is LNHDA, CDR2 SQIVND (reference sequence). This CDR3 is built from 14 residues.

This sequence joins TRBV7-9 and TRBJ2-7, with D hard to call. CDR1 and CDR2 from the germline V gene are SEHNR and FQNEAQ (reference sequence). This CDR3 is 12 amino acids long. Trimming took 5 bases from V and 1 from J, leaving 6 bases between them. The CDR3 nucleotides are TGTGCCAGCAGCGGACGGTCCTACGAGCAGTACTTC. As protein: CASSGRSYEQYF. The whole variable domain, remainder taken from reference TRBV7-9 and TRBJ2-7, is DTGVSQNPRHKITKRGQNVTFRCDPISEHNRLYWYRQTLGQGPEFLTYFQNEAQLEKSRLLSDRFSAERPKGSFSTLEIQRTEQGDSAMYLCASSGRSYEQYFGPGTRLTVT.

This clone was recorded many times. The chain combines TRBV7-8 with TRBJ2-1; 16 nucleotides align to TRBD2. The CDR3 runs to 17 residues. Germline V lookup: CDR1 SGHVS, CDR2 FQNEAQ. Unmatched junction bases numbered 16, after V lost 5 bases and J lost 15 bases. The CDR3 sequence: CASSPQGLAGGMGGRFF. CDR3 DNA: TGTGCCAGCAGCCCTCAGGGACTAGCGGGAGGGATGGGCGGCAGGTTCTTC. The entire variable domain, with the rest obtained from reference TRBV7-8 and TRBJ2-1, is as follows: GAGVSQSPRYKVAKRGQDVALRCDPISGHVSLFWYQQALGQGPEFLTYFQNEAQLDKSGLPSDRFFAERPEGSVSTLKIQRTQQEDSAVYLCASSPQGLAGGMGGRFFGPGTRLTVL.

The chain combines TRBV19 with TRBJ1-1, with no clear D. The CDR3 is 15 amino acids. Trimming removed 3 bases at V and 0 bases at J, with 11 bases between. The germline V gene has CDR1 LNHDA and CDR2 SQIVND (reference sequence). For the CDR3, the DNA is TGTGCCAGTAGTATTAGACCGGCAATGAACACTGAAGCTTTCTTT. It specifies CASSIRPAMNTEAFF.

V and J are TRBV7-9 and TRBJ1-2; D may be TRBD1 (5 bases). Trimming shortened V by 2 bases and J by 2 bases, and 9 bases separated the two germline ends. The CDR3 consists of 14 residues. Per germline, CDR1 SEHNR and CDR2 FQNEAQ (reference sequence). The CDR3 loop is CASSLPRDNYGYTF. The DNA for the CDR3 is TGTGCCAGCAGCTTACCCCGGGACAACTATGGCTACACCTTC.

The gene calls are TRBV21-1 and TRBJ1-5; the listed D gene, TRBD1, was not tested against the DNA. TRBV21-1 is labeled a pseudogene. The CDR3 has 19 residues. The CDR3 DNA reads as TGTGCCAGCAGCAAAGTCGACAGGGGGGTTGAGGCTAGCAATCAGCCCCAGCATTTT. This translates into CASSKVDRGVEASNQPQHF.

The rearrangement links TRBV11-3 to TRBJ2-1; D perhaps matches TRBD1 (5 bases). Germline V lookup: CDR1 SGHNT, CDR2 YENEEA. Between the trimmed V and J ends, which lost 5 bases and 2 bases, there was a span of 13 bases. The CDR3 is 15 amino acids. The CDR3 sequence: CASSARTRPYNEQFF. In DNA form, the CDR3 reads TGTGCCAGCAGCGCCCGGACACGGCCCTACAATGAGCAGTTCTTC.